Listed below are T cell receptor beta chains from one sample, sequenced in a study of graft-versus-host responses after intestinal transplantation. Antigens of these TCRs are unknown. Method: immunoSEQ multiplex PCR; TCRdb's copy keeps in-frame clones and lacks some. In the table there are 86,000 or so clones, 75% to 95% of which are singletons. The sequencing used unstimulated CD8+ T cells sorted from spleen or lymph node cells, collected before intestinal transplant. The receptors were gathered from a human donor who received an intestinal transplant. Both conserved end residues are part of each CDR3. A D gene is named only where the DNA matches it firmly. Clone size is stated in some rows and not others, as once, few, many or a class when expanded.

D	size	J	V	CDR3	DNA
NA	NA	TRBJ2-7	TRBV4-2	CASSQDTGSSSYEQYF	TGTGCCAGCAGCCAAGACACGGGATCAAGCTCCTACGAGCAGTACTTC
NA	NA	TRBJ2-2	TRBV6-5	CASSYIGGLETGELFF	TGTGCCAGCAGTTACATAGGAGGGTTGGAAACCGGGGAGCTGTTTTTT
NA	once	TRBJ2-3	TRBV9	CASSVEGGEDTQYF	TGTGCCAGCAGCGTAGAGGGGGGGGAAGATACGCAGTATTTT
NA	NA	TRBJ2-1	TRBV6-1	CASSGATGSEPYNEQFF	TGTGCCAGCAGTGGGGCGACAGGTAGCGAGCCCTACAATGAGCAGTTCTTC
NA	NA	TRBJ1-1	TRBV29-1	CSVGSGAEAFF	TGCAGCGTTGGGAGCGGGGCTGAAGCTTTCTTT
NA	NA	TRBJ2-3	TRBV27	CASSLGSYDTQYF	TGTGCCAGCAGTTTGGGAAGCTACGATACGCAGTATTTT
NA	NA	TRBJ1-5	TRBV28	CASSLDEVQPQHF	TGTGCCAGCAGTTTAGATGAAGTTCAGCCCCAGCATTTT
NA	once	TRBJ2-1	TRBV4-1	CASSHPGTYNEQFF	TGCGCCAGCAGCCATCCGGGGACCTACAATGAGCAGTTCTTC
TRBD2	NA	TRBJ2-1	TRBV27	CASSLEASGGYNEQFF	TGTGCCAGCAGTTTGGAGGCTAGCGGAGGATACAATGAGCAGTTCTTC
TRBD1	NA	TRBJ2-7	TRBV30	CAWSARYRGRNEQYF	TGTGCCTGGAGCGCTAGGTACAGGGGGCGGAACGAGCAGTACTTC
NA	NA	TRBJ2-7	TRBV7-9	CASSDQGRHSYEQYF	TGTGCCAGCAGCGATCAGGGGAGGCACTCCTACGAGCAGTACTTC
NA	NA	TRBJ2-1	TRBV6-5	CASRAGQIIPFEQFF	TGTGCCAGCAGGGCGGGACAGATTATCCCTTTTGAGCAGTTCTTC
NA	few	TRBJ2-1	TRBV5-6	CASSLVNNEQFF	TGTGCCAGCAGCTTGGTAAACAATGAGCAGTTCTTC
NA	NA	TRBJ1-2	TRBV10-3	CAISEVVGRQAFYGYTF	TGTGCCATCAGTGAGGTTGTGGGCCGGCAGGCCTTCTATGGCTACACCTTC
NA	once	TRBJ1-1	TRBV29-1	CSAGTEAFF	TGCAGCGCAGGCACTGAAGCTTTCTTT
NA	NA	TRBJ1-1	TRBV5-1	CASTPWYGVPNTEAFF	TGCGCCAGCACCCCCTGGTACGGGGTTCCGAACACTGAAGCTTTCTTT
NA	few	TRBJ2-1	TRBV5-1	CASSLEGPPHYNEQFF	TGCGCCAGCAGCTTGGAGGGGCCCCCACACTACAATGAGCAGTTCTTC
TRBD1	NA	TRBJ1-2	TRBV7-2	CASSLAGDRFYYGYTF	TGTGCCAGCAGCTTAGCGGGGGACAGGTTTTACTATGGCTACACCTTC
NA	NA	TRBJ2-3	TRBV28	CASGLALSDTQYF	TGTGCCAGCGGGTTAGCTCTTTCAGATACGCAGTATTTT
NA	NA	TRBJ2-1	TRBV5-6	CASKGVGHEFF	TGTGCCAGCAAAGGCGTTGGTCATGAGTTCTTC
TRBD2	NA	TRBJ2-1	TRBV13	CASSLGREESNEQFF	TGTGCCAGCAGCTTAGGGCGGGAGGAAAGCAATGAGCAGTTCTTC
TRBD2	NA	TRBJ2-4	TRBV27	CASSFAGVPKNIQYF	TGTGCCAGCAGTTTTGCGGGAGTGCCCAAAAACATTCAGTACTTC
NA	NA	TRBJ2-1	TRBV7-3	CASSLEQFF	TGTGCCAGCAGCCTCGAGCAGTTCTTC
NA	NA	TRBJ2-1	TRBV28	CASRTSLSEQFF	TGTGCCAGCCGTACTAGCCTTAGTGAGCAGTTCTTC
TRBD2	NA	TRBJ2-2	TRBV2	CASSDPRGTTTNTGELFF	TGTGCCAGCAGTGACCCTCGGGGGACTACCACGAACACCGGGGAGCTGTTTTTT
NA	NA	TRBJ2-2	TRBV13	CASSLGGGGSSNGELFF	TGTGCCAGCAGCTTAGGTGGAGGCGGTAGCTCGAACGGGGAGCTGTTTTTT
NA	NA	TRBJ2-1	TRBV6-1	CASSDFLWFAFDYNEQFF	TGTGCCAGCAGTGATTTTCTCTGGTTCGCGTTTGACTACAATGAGCAGTTCTTC
NA	NA	TRBJ2-2	TRBV6-4	CASSDVGPGELFF	TGTGCCAGCAGTGACGTAGGGCCCGGGGAGCTGTTTTTT
TRBD1	NA	TRBJ1-5	TRBV6-1	CASTNRGLSNQPQHF	TGTGCCAGCACTAACAGGGGTTTAAGCAATCAGCCCCAGCATTTT
TRBD1	NA	TRBJ2-7	TRBV5-6	CASSPQGVTYEQYF	TGTGCCAGCAGCCCGCAGGGGGTGACCTACGAGCAGTACTTC
NA	NA	TRBJ2-4	TRBV30	CAWSQGTKNIQYF	TGTGCCTGGAGTCAGGGGACGAAGAACATTCAGTACTTC
TRBD1	NA	TRBJ1-2	TRBV28	CATRTGGVYGYTF	TGTGCCACGCGGACAGGGGGAGTCTATGGCTACACCTTC
TRBD1	NA	TRBJ2-7	TRBV11-3	CASRPTRLRDRGGPDYEQYF	TGTGCCAGCAGACCGACACGGCTCCGGGACAGGGGTGGACCCGACTACGAGCAGTACTTC
TRBD2	NA	TRBJ2-1	TRBV10-3	CAILAGTYNEQFF	TGTGCCATCTTAGCGGGGACCTACAATGAGCAGTTCTTC
NA	NA	TRBJ1-1	TRBV19	CASSIDGHKEAFF	TGTGCCAGTAGTATAGATGGCCACAAGGAAGCTTTCTTT
TRBD1	NA	TRBJ1-5	TRBV28	CASSFETGANQPQHF	TGTGCCAGCAGTTTTGAGACAGGGGCCAATCAGCCCCAGCATTTT
TRBD2	NA	TRBJ2-1	TRBV10-3	CAISDLAGGPKSNEQFF	TGTGCCATCAGTGATCTAGCGGGAGGACCCAAATCCAATGAGCAGTTCTTC
NA	NA	TRBJ2-7	TRBV4-1	CASSQATGGSYEQYF	TGCGCCAGCAGCCAAGCGACAGGAGGGTCCTACGAGCAGTACTTC
NA	NA	TRBJ2-1	TRBV9	CASSVESNNEQFF	TGTGCCAGCAGCGTAGAGTCCAACAATGAGCAGTTCTTC
TRBD1	NA	TRBJ1-2	TRBV4-1	CASSQVTGGVYGYTF	TGCGCCAGCAGCCAAGTGACAGGGGGCGTCTATGGCTACACCTTC
NA	NA	TRBJ2-1	TRBV11-2	CASSRGTSSYNEQFF	TGTGCCAGCAGCCGAGGTACGAGCTCCTACAATGAGCAGTTCTTC
NA	NA	TRBJ1-1	TRBV7-3	CASSLLGGRSEAFF	TGTGCCAGCAGCTTACTGGGGGGCCGCTCTGAAGCTTTCTTT
TRBD2	NA	TRBJ2-7	TRBV7-3	CASSPERAGWDEQYF	TGTGCCAGCAGCCCAGAGCGAGCGGGATGGGACGAGCAGTACTTC
TRBD1	NA	TRBJ2-7	TRBV9	CASSAPGTATYEQYF	TGTGCCAGCAGCGCACCCGGGACAGCGACCTACGAGCAGTACTTC
NA	NA	TRBJ2-5	TRBV18	CASSPGRGGETQYF	TGTGCCAGCTCACCGGGACGAGGGGGAGAGACCCAGTACTTC
TRBD2	NA	TRBJ2-1	TRBV9	CASSSGGGREHNEQFF	TGTGCCAGCAGTTCGGGGGGTGGCAGGGAACACAATGAGCAGTTCTTC
TRBD1	NA	TRBJ1-2	TRBV6-5	CASSPGAGTVYGYTF	TGTGCCAGCAGTCCCGGGGCCGGGACAGTCTATGGCTACACCTTC
NA	NA	TRBJ1-6	TRBV28	CASAFPSWDSPLHF	TGTGCCAGCGCATTCCCTTCTTGGGATTCACCCCTCCACTTT
TRBD1	once	TRBJ1-6	TRBV11-2	CASSLYSLGDSFWHSPLHF	TGTGCCAGCAGCTTATACTCCCTCGGGGACAGCTTCTGGCATTCACCCCTCCACTTT
NA	NA	TRBJ1-1	TRBV19	CASSIDLGLATEAFF	TGTGCCAGTAGTATAGATCTGGGGTTGGCGACTGAAGCTTTCTTT
NA	NA	TRBJ2-2	TRBV7-9	CASSLGVGELFF	TGTGCCAGCAGCTTAGGAGTCGGGGAGCTGTTTTTT
TRBD1	NA	TRBJ2-2	TRBV5-4	CASSDAGTGRTGELFF	TGTGCCAGCAGCGACGCCGGGACAGGGCGAACCGGGGAGCTGTTTTTT
TRBD2	NA	TRBJ2-5	TRBV4-1	CASSQGWEGKETQYF	TGCGCCAGCAGCCAAGGGTGGGAGGGAAAAGAGACCCAGTACTTC
NA	NA	TRBJ1-2	TRBV30	CAWGYRKTYGYTF	TGTGCCTGGGGTTATAGAAAGACCTATGGCTACACCTTC
NA	NA	TRBJ1-5	TRBV19	CASSIDPTPDRNQPQHF	TGTGCCAGTAGTATAGATCCTACCCCAGACAGGAATCAGCCCCAGCATTTT
NA	NA	TRBJ2-4	TRBV11-2	CASSPGDLGAGYIQYF	TGTGCCAGCAGCCCTGGGGATTTGGGCGCGGGATACATTCAGTACTTC
TRBD2	once	TRBJ2-7	TRBV13	CASSLAGGRYEQYF	TGTGCCAGCAGCTTAGCGGGGGGACGCTACGAGCAGTACTTC